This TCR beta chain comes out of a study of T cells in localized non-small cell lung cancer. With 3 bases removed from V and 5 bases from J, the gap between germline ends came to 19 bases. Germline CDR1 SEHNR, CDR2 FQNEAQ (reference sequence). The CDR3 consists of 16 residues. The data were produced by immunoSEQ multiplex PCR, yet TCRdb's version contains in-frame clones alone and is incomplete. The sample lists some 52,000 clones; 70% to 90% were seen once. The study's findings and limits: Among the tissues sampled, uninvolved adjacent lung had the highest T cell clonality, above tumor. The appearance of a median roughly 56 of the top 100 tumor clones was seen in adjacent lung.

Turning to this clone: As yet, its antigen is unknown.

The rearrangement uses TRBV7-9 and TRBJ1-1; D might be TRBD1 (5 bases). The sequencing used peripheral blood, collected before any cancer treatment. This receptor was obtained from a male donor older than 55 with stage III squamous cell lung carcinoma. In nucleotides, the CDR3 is TGTGCCAGCAGCTTGAGGTTACCGGGACTGCAGACTGAAGCTTTCTTT. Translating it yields CASSLRLPGLQTEAFF.